The 16 T cell receptor beta chains below come from one sample, sequenced in a study of OX40 agonist ivuxolimab in advanced cancers. Profiled with immunoSEQ multiplex PCR; TCRdb holds only in-frame clones, not every one. The sample lists roughly 63,000 clones; 80% to 90% were seen once. Sequencing was performed on CD4+ or CD8+ T cells sorted from blood, taken in a trial of the OX40 agonist ivuxolimab. All receptors derive from an adult with an advanced solid tumor such as melanoma, head and neck, liver or kidney cancer.

Ten or more counts support this clone. The chain joins TRBV27 to TRBJ2-2; TRBD2 agrees at 7 bases. Unmatched junction bases numbered 7, after V lost 0 bases and J lost 3 bases. Per the germline V gene, CDR1 is MNHEY and CDR2 is SMNVEV (reference sequence). This CDR3 spans 17 amino acids. The CDR3 nucleotides read TGTGCCAGCAGTTTATCCCCGGGACTACCATACACCGGGGAGCTGTTTTTT. The encoded protein is CASSLSPGLPYTGELFF.

The CDR3 reads CASSDSTRRNTGELFF. The CDR3 DNA follows: TGTGCCAGCAGTGACTCGACTAGGAGGAACACCGGGGAGCTGTTTTTT. V and J are TRBV6-4 and TRBJ2-2; D might be TRBD2 (6 bases). Between the trimmed V and J ends, which lost 0 bases and 1 base, there was a span of 9 bases. The germline CDR1 and CDR2 sequences are MRHNA and SNTAGT. The CDR3 is 16 residues long.

The J gene is TRBJ1-2, the V gene TRBV21-1. TRBV21-1 is marked as a pseudogene. This CDR3 has 11 residues. DNA of the CDR3: TGTGCCAGCAGCAAAGAGGATGGCTACACCTTC. Its translation is CASSKEDGYTF.

J is TRBJ2-7 and V is TRBV2; 10 positions match TRBD2. The CDR3 spans 13 residues. Germline loops: CDR1 SNHLY, CDR2 FYNNEI. The junction had 5 bases not matched to a gene; V was cut back by 8 bases and J by 4 bases. The chain's CDR3 is CASQGTSEYEQYF. In nucleotides, the CDR3 is TGTGCCAGCCAAGGGACTAGCGAGTACGAGCAGTACTTC.

The rearrangement joins TRBV7-6 to TRBJ2-7, with TRBD1 identical over 8 bases. This CDR3 is built from 15 residues. From germline, CDR1 is SGHVS and CDR2 FNYEAQ. V dropped 5 bases and J dropped 3; count of bases not matched to a gene: 9. The CDR3 is CASSNPPQGVYEQYF. CDR3 coding DNA: TGTGCCAGCAGCAATCCCCCACAGGGGGTCTACGAGCAGTACTTC.

The chain employs TRBV6-5 and TRBJ2-2; 7 bases agree with TRBD1. The CDR3 is made up of 15 amino acids. Trimming took 5 bases from V and 0 from J; bases not matched to a gene: 3. Germline CDR1 MNHEY, CDR2 SVGAGI. The CDR3 loop reads CASSGTASNTGELFF. Here the CDR3 DNA reads TGTGCCAGCAGTGGGACAGCCTCGAACACCGGGGAGCTGTTTTTT.

This chain links TRBV6-1 with TRBJ2-1; 9 nucleotides line up with TRBD2. This CDR3 is 14 amino acids long. The V gene's germline CDR1 is MNHNS and CDR2 SASEGT. The J segment lost 7 bases and the V segment lost 6 bases, leaving 7 bases of the junction unmatched. Here the CDR3 DNA reads TGTGCCAGCAGGCGGCGGGAGGGCCGAAATGAGCAGTTCTTC. This gives the protein CASRRREGRNEQFF.

This clone was seen a few times. The chain is built from TRBV7-9 and TRBJ2-1; D may be TRBD2 (5 bases). The germline CDR1 and CDR2 sequences are SEHNR and FQNEAQ (reference sequence). The CDR3 has 13 residues. V was cut by 5 bases and J by 9 bases, with 14 bases left in between. The CDR3, as DNA: TGTGCCAGCAGCGACCAATCGGCGGGTGAGCAGTTCTTC. It codes for CASSDQSAGEQFF.

This clone was seen a handful of times. V is TRBV27 and J is TRBJ2-7; 8 positions agree with TRBD2. V was clipped by 6 bases and J by 7 bases; unmatched bases: 14. The CDR3 length is 15 residues. Germline lookup yields CDR1 MNHEY and CDR2 SMNVEV (reference sequence). The CDR3 reads CASSLAGAGGAEQYF. The CDR3 DNA reads TGTGCCAGCAGCTTGGCGGGGGCGGGAGGCGCGGAGCAGTACTTC.

The chain couples TRBV7-9 to TRBJ1-2; D gene uncertain. Per the germline V gene, CDR1 is SEHNR and CDR2 is FQNEAQ (reference sequence). V lost 0 bases, J lost 4 bases, and 6 bases lay in between. This CDR3 contains 13 residues. DNA for the CDR3: TGTGCCAGCAGCTTAGCGGCGGTCTATGGCTACACCTTC. It codes for CASSLAAVYGYTF.

The rearrangement links TRBV5-1 to TRBJ2-3; D uncertain. Germline-derived CDR1 and CDR2 are SGHRS and YFSETQ. V lost 4 bases and J lost 4, with 10 bases in between. This CDR3 has 13 residues. CDR3 DNA sequence: TGCGCCAGCAGCCCCCCCCTTTCAGATACGCAGTATTTT. Its translation is CASSPPLSDTQYF.

The rearrangement joins TRBV11-2 to TRBJ2-1; TRBD2 aligns across 13 bases. The CDR3 length is 19 residues. The V and J ends lost 1 base and 0 bases, in that order; junction bases with no gene match: 6. CDR1 SGHAT and CDR2 FQNNGV come from the germline V gene. CDR3 in amino acids: CASSLGGLAGFPSYNEQFF. DNA of the CDR3: TGTGCCAGCAGCTTAGGGGGACTAGCGGGATTTCCCTCCTACAATGAGCAGTTCTTC. Complete variable domain (other parts from reference TRBV11-2 and TRBJ2-1): EAGVAQSPRYKIIEKRQSVAFWCNPISGHATLYWYQQILGQGPKLLIQFQNNGVVDDSQLPKDRFSAERLKGVDSTLKIQPAKLEDSAVYLCASSLGGLAGFPSYNEQFFGPGTRLTVL.

The chain carries TRBV9 and TRBJ2-7; D uncertain. V was cut by 0 bases and J by 4 bases, with 11 bases left in between. Germline CDR1 is SGDLS and CDR2 is YYNGEE. CDR3 length equals 14 residues. In nucleotides, the CDR3 is TGTGCCAGCAGCGTAGACGGAGACTTTTACGAGCAGTACTTC. This translates into CASSVDGDFYEQYF.

The chain has TRBV9 and TRBJ2-5; possibly TRBD1 for D (5 bases). CDR3 length: 16 amino acids. Looked up from germline, CDR1 is SGDLS and CDR2 is YYNGEE. The V gene lost 3 bases and the J gene lost 0 bases, with 15 bases spanning the gap. For the CDR3, the DNA is TGTGCCAGCAGCGCCTCACGAGGCAGGGACCAAGAGACCCAGTACTTC. It specifies CASSASRGRDQETQYF. The full variable domain, with the rest looked up from reference TRBV9 and TRBJ2-5, is DSGVTQTPKHLITATGQRVTLRCSPRSGDLSVYWYQQSLDQGLQFLIQYYNGEERAKGNILERFSAQQFPDLHSELNLSSLELGDSALYFCASSASRGRDQETQYFGPGTRLLVL.

This chain joins TRBV6-5 and TRBJ1-1, with D uncertain. The germline V gene encodes CDR1 MNHEY and CDR2 SVGAGI. V lost 2 bases, J lost 2 bases, and 6 bases lay in between. This CDR3 is built from 13 residues. Here the CDR3 DNA reads TGTGCCAGCAGTTACGGGAAAAACACTGAAGCTTTCTTT. Amino acids: CASSYGKNTEAFF.

The genes are TRBV27 and TRBJ2-1; no definite D call. This CDR3 spans 11 amino acids. The V gene lost 8 bases and the J gene lost 9 bases, with 11 bases spanning the gap. CDR1 and CDR2 (germline): MNHEY, SMNVEV (reference sequence). The CDR3 coding sequence is TGTGCCAGCGGGCCTCTAGTTGAGCAGTTCTTC. Its translation: CASGPLVEQFF.